The 14 T cell receptor beta chains below all came from one sample that was sequenced in a study of blood T cell repertoires in COVID-19. The repertoire was sequenced with immunoSEQ multiplex PCR; TCRdb's copy has only in-frame clones and lacks some. Here the sample spans around 160,000 clones, 70% to 90% being singletons. Source material: peripheral blood. Receptors originate from a woman aged 55 to 70 with COVID-19, enrolled during active disease.

This sequence joins TRBV28 and TRBJ1-2, with 8 bases aligning to TRBD1. Germline lookup yields CDR1 MDHEN and CDR2 SYDVKM. Unmatched junction bases numbered 11, after V lost 7 bases and J lost 4 bases. CDR3 length equals 15 residues. The CDR3 DNA follows: TGTGCCAGCAAGAGGCAGGGGGCGCGCATCTATGGCTACACCTTC. This gives the protein CASKRQGARIYGYTF.

This clone was detected once. The chain uses TRBV10-3 and TRBJ1-6; D unresolved. V was shortened by 3 bases and J by 0 bases, with 6 bases between the two germline ends. This CDR3 comprises 15 residues. Germline CDR1 reads ENHRY; CDR2 reads SYGVKD. Here the CDR3 reads CAISEASSYNSPLHF. DNA of the CDR3: TGTGCCATCAGTGAAGCGAGCTCCTATAATTCACCCCTCCACTTT.

This chain uses TRBV2 with TRBJ1-1; D is possibly TRBD1 (6 bases). Per germline, CDR1 SNHLY and CDR2 FYNNEI. This CDR3 has 14 residues. V was pared by 4 bases and J by 11 bases, with 20 bases between. CDR3 loop: CASSALTGVEEAFF. The DNA of the CDR3 is TGTGCCAGCAGTGCCCTGACAGGAGTTGAGGAGGCTTTCTTT. The variable domain in full, with the rest retrieved from reference TRBV2 and TRBJ1-1, is EPEVTQTPSHQVTQMGQEVILRCVPISNHLYFYWYRQILGQKVEFLVSFYNNEISEKSEIFDDQFSVERPDGSNFTLKIRSTKLEDSAMYFCASSALTGVEEAFFGQGTRLTVV.

This chain uses TRBV10-3 with TRBJ1-5; 8 bases are a match to TRBD1. There are 14 residues in the CDR3. Germline V gene lookup returns CDR1 ENHRY and CDR2 SYGVKD. The trim removed 8 bases at V and 1 base at J, leaving 4 bases unmatched. CDR3 in amino acids: CAISGQVSNQPQHF. The CDR3 nucleotides are TGTGCCATCTCGGGACAGGTGAGCAATCAGCCCCAGCATTTT.

CDR3 amino acids: CASRRRDRGNQPQHF. CDR3 DNA sequence: TGTGCCAGCAGACGACGGGACAGGGGCAATCAGCCCCAGCATTTT. The chain has TRBV13 and TRBJ1-5; 9 bases fit TRBD1. Trimming cost V 6 bases and J 2 bases; bases outside gene matches: 5. The germline CDR1 and CDR2 sequences are PRHDT and FYEKMQ (reference sequence). The CDR3 length is 15 residues. The full variable domain, rest sourced from reference TRBV13 and TRBJ1-5, is AAGVIQSPRHLIKEKRETATLKCYPIPRHDTVYWYQQGPGQDPQFLISFYEKMQSDKGSIPDRFSAQQFSDYHSELNMSSLELGDSALYFCASRRRDRGNQPQHFGDGTRLSIL.

The gene calls are TRBV7-3 and TRBJ1-3, with 10 bases aligning to TRBD1. The CDR3 covers 17 residues. V lost 2 bases and J lost 0; bases outside the gene matches: 4. CDR1 is SGHTA, CDR2 FQGTGA, per germline. In nucleotides, the CDR3 is TGTGCCAGCAGCTTATTCGGGACAGGGGCCTCTGGAAACACCATATATTTT. Protein sequence: CASSLFGTGASGNTIYF.

This sequence joins TRBV4-3 and TRBJ1-2; TRBD1 matches 9 bases. The CDR3 runs to 17 residues. V trimming: 5 bases; J trimming: 8 bases; junction bases outside the gene matches: 18. Germline values: CDR1 LGHNA, CDR2 YSLEER. CDR3 nucleotide sequence: TGCGCCAGCAGCGACCCGGGACAGGGACAACTTACGGGAGGCTACACCTTC. Encoded protein: CASSDPGQGQLTGGYTF.

V usage is TRBV25-1 and J usage is TRBJ2-1, with a weak D call TRBD1 (6 bases). CDR3 size: 18 residues. Germline V CDR1 and CDR2: MGHDK, SYGVNS. V lost 1 base, J lost 6 bases, and 22 bases lay in between. The CDR3 loop reads CASSELGSRGTLPNEQFF. The DNA of the CDR3 is TGTGCCAGCAGTGAATTAGGATCGAGGGGGACGCTTCCCAATGAGCAGTTCTTC.

The V call is TRBV4-1, the J call TRBJ2-1, with 13 positions matching TRBD2. The germline V gene encodes CDR1 MGHRA and CDR2 YSYEKL. The CDR3 covers 16 residues. V shed 1 base, J shed 8 bases, and the junction held 5 bases outside the gene matches. Here the CDR3 DNA reads TGCGCCAGCAGCCAAGCCACTAGCGGGGGGGCATATGAGCAGTTCTTC. This gives the protein CASSQATSGGAYEQFF.

V is TRBV27 and J is TRBJ1-1, with 7 bases matching TRBD1. V lost 4 bases, J lost 5 bases, and 4 bases stayed unmatched. Germline V gene sequence: CDR1 MNHEY, CDR2 SMNVEV (reference sequence). The CDR3 has 13 amino acids. CDR3 nucleotides: TGTGCCAGCAGTTCTGGGACAGCAACTGAAGCTTTCTTT. Translating it yields CASSSGTATEAFF.

The chain joins TRBV4-2 to TRBJ2-3, with 9 bases identical to TRBD2. V gave up 1 base and J gave up 5 bases; unmatched junction bases: 10. The CDR3 is 17 residues long. Germline V gene sequence: CDR1 LGHNA, CDR2 YNFKEQ. The CDR3 nucleotides are TGTGCCAGCAGCCAAGGGGCTGGCGGGGGGGCCGGAGATACGCAGTATTTT. Protein: CASSQGAGGGAGDTQYF.

The CDR3 DNA reads as TGTGCCAGTAGTATCTTTCGACAGAACACTGAAGCTTTCTTT. Encoded protein: CASSIFRQNTEAFF. The J gene is TRBJ1-1, the V gene TRBV19; no definite D call. V gave up 3 bases and J gave up 1 base, with 9 bases separating them. Germline V gene lookup returns CDR1 LNHDA and CDR2 SQIVND (reference sequence). The CDR3 has 14 amino acids.

This chain connects TRBV7-7 to TRBJ2-5; 16 bases line up with TRBD2. Germline values: CDR1 SSHAT, CDR2 FNYEAQ (reference sequence). This CDR3 comprises 14 residues. The CDR3 sequence is CASGTSGGAETQYF. In DNA, the CDR3 is TGTGCTAGCGGGACTAGCGGGGGGGCAGAGACCCAGTACTTC.

J is TRBJ1-2 and V is TRBV14; D might be TRBD1 (6 bases). V lost 3 bases and J lost 4, with 18 bases in between. Germline V gene sequence: CDR1 SGHDN, CDR2 FVKESK. The CDR3 has 16 amino acids. The CDR3 region is CASSQSLPLQGYGYTF. CDR3 bases: TGTGCCAGCAGCCAGTCACTTCCGTTACAGGGCTATGGCTACACCTTC.